The TCR beta chain under discussion was sequenced for a study of molecular identifiers for immune sequencing clone quantification. Across the study: Replicate RNA from roughly 20,000 or 100,000 naive CD8 T cells formed five aliquots; four were sequenced. General study results and limits: Reports indicate spiked Jurkat TCR RNA from one cell could be found among about a million naive cells.

The ends lost 3 bases at V and 8 bases at J; junction bases unmatched: 10. This CDR3 region has 15 residues. Germline values: CDR1 SEHNR, CDR2 FQNEAQ (reference sequence). Both previously described methods and listed TCR primers were employed to make bulk TCR libraries. TCRdb passed the PCR reads through MiXCR, listing each CDR3 protein once. This table has under 600,000 distinct CDR3 sequences, 20% to 25% appearing once. In its sample, this clonotype was seen once. Its specificity is not known. Naive CD8 T cells were picked out by sorting for CD8+CD4-CCR7+CD45RA+. This chain joins TRBV7-9 and TRBJ2-1; 7 bases are shared with TRBD2. This TCR came from a human donor in good health. Some libraries in this study had Jurkat cell RNA spiked in. What was sequenced was naive CD8+ T cells from blood, with Jurkat cell RNA spiked in. The subset denotes: FACS-sorted CD8+CD4-CCR7+CD45RA+ naive T cells. CDR3: CASSFSGGSMYEQFF. The CDR3 coding sequence is TGTGCCAGCAGCTTTAGTGGCGGGAGCATGTATGAGCAGTTCTTC.